The rows below give T cell receptor beta chains drawn from one sample of a study of cytomegalovirus exposure and HLA in healthy donors. Data came from immunoSEQ multiplex PCR; TCRdb stores just in-frame clones and leaves some out. The sample has fewer than 250,000 clones. Sequenced material: PBMCs. The source of these receptors is a woman in her twenties or thirties in good health and CMV-seropositive. Each CDR3 is given with its conserved first and last residue. Fields, in order: D gene, V gene, J gene, CDR3 protein, CDR3 DNA. The D gene is left open where the match is weak.

D: TRBD2; V: TRBV10-1; J: TRBJ2-1; CDR3: CASSPLRVGTSDNNEQFF; DNA: TGCGCCAGCAGTCCCCTAAGGGTAGGGACTAGCGATAACAATGAGCAGTTCTTC
D: TRBD2; V: TRBV27; J: TRBJ2-1; CDR3: CASKRTSGGADYNEQFF; DNA: TGTGCCAGCAAGAGGACTAGCGGGGGGGCTGACTACAATGAGCAGTTCTTC
D: TRBD2; V: TRBV10-2; J: TRBJ2-1; CDR3: CASSAGTSLKNEQFF; DNA: TGCGCCAGCAGCGCCGGGACTAGCCTTAAGAATGAGCAGTTCTTC
D: TRBD1; V: TRBV28; J: TRBJ1-4; CDR3: CASSGDRSGGTNEKLFF; DNA: TGTGCCAGCAGTGGCGACCGATCAGGGGGAACTAATGAAAAACTGTTTTTT
D: NA; V: TRBV6-6; J: TRBJ1-1; CDR3: CASSLGHNTEAFF; DNA: TGTGCCAGCAGTCTAGGACACAACACTGAAGCTTTCTTT
D: NA; V: TRBV5-1; J: TRBJ2-1; CDR3: CTSSLKRESGEQFF; DNA: TGCACCAGCAGCTTGAAACGGGAATCGGGTGAGCAGTTCTTC
D: TRBD1; V: TRBV7-9; J: TRBJ1-2; CDR3: CASSQGDYGYTF; DNA: TGTGCCAGCTCTCAGGGGGACTATGGCTACACCTTC
D: TRBD2; V: TRBV10-2; J: TRBJ2-3; CDR3: CASFRTSGSTDTQYF; DNA: TGCGCCAGCTTCAGGACTAGCGGGAGCACAGATACGCAGTATTTT
D: NA; V: TRBV11-2; J: TRBJ1-4; CDR3: CASSLNRQGRKLFF; DNA: TGTGCCAGCAGCTTAAATAGGCAGGGAAGAAAACTGTTTTTT
D: NA; V: TRBV7-8; J: TRBJ2-3; CDR3: CASSSTVTSTDTQYF; DNA: TGTGCCAGCAGCTCGACAGTTACAAGCACAGATACGCAGTATTTT
D: TRBD2; V: TRBV5-4; J: TRBJ2-3; CDR3: CASTGTSGTDTQYF; DNA: TGTGCCAGCACCGGGACTAGCGGCACAGATACGCAGTATTTT
D: NA; V: TRBV10-3; J: TRBJ1-2; CDR3: CAISAIYGYTF; DNA: TGTGCCATTTCCGCGATCTATGGCTACACCTTC
D: NA; V: TRBV10-3; J: TRBJ1-1; CDR3: CAISESLGNTEAFF; DNA: TGTGCCATCAGTGAGTCTCTAGGGAACACTGAAGCTTTCTTT
D: NA; V: TRBV5-1; J: TRBJ1-6; CDR3: CASSLETGGRNSPLHF; DNA: TGCGCCAGCAGCTTAGAGACAGGAGGCCGTAATTCACCCCTCCACTTT
D: NA; V: TRBV19; J: TRBJ1-5; CDR3: CASTRTPGYSNQPQHF; DNA: TGTGCCAGTACCCGAACACCCGGGTATAGCAATCAGCCCCAGCATTTT
D: NA; V: TRBV30; J: TRBJ1-2; CDR3: CAWSVRQFKSYTF; DNA: TGTGCCTGGAGTGTAAGACAGTTTAAGAGCTACACCTTC
D: TRBD1; V: TRBV7-2; J: TRBJ2-7; CDR3: CASSRVGGQAYYEQYF; DNA: TGTGCCAGCAGCCGAGTCGGGGGACAGGCATACTACGAGCAGTACTTC
D: TRBD1; V: TRBV7-9; J: TRBJ2-7; CDR3: CASSRGGDTGGLREQYF; DNA: TGTGCCAGCAGCCGGGGAGGGGACACAGGGGGCCTAAGGGAGCAGTACTTC
D: TRBD2; V: TRBV7-2; J: TRBJ2-7; CDR3: CASSPTSGSYEQYF; DNA: TGTGCCAGCAGCCCGACTAGCGGGTCCTACGAGCAGTACTTC
D: TRBD1; V: TRBV11-2; J: TRBJ2-7; CDR3: CASSLVGDRASYEQYF; DNA: TGTGCCAGCAGCTTAGTAGGGGACAGGGCCTCCTACGAGCAGTACTTC
D: NA; V: TRBV25-1; J: TRBJ1-6; CDR3: CASSESGRYNSPLHF; DNA: TGTGCCAGCAGTGAATCCGGGAGGTATAATTCACCCCTCCACTTT
D: NA; V: TRBV6-1; J: TRBJ2-7; CDR3: CASSAKGPGEQYF; DNA: TGTGCCAGCAGTGCCAAGGGGCCGGGCGAGCAGTACTTC
D: NA; V: TRBV4-1; J: TRBJ2-1; CDR3: CASSQDGWASEYNEQFF; DNA: TGCGCCAGCAGCCAAGATGGATGGGCTAGCGAGTACAATGAGCAGTTCTTC
D: TRBD1; V: TRBV5-5; J: TRBJ1-5; CDR3: CASSAGTGDSNQPQHF; DNA: TGTGCCAGCAGCGCTGGGACAGGGGATAGCAATCAGCCCCAGCATTTT